This entry lists 24 T cell receptor beta chains sequenced from one sample in a study of blood T cell repertoires in COVID-19. Produced via immunoSEQ multiplex PCR; TCRdb's table is partial and in-frame only. Among around 150,000 clones, 81% were seen once, and the ten largest hold roughly 9%. The sample was peripheral blood. The receptor set was obtained from a woman aged 60 to 75 with active or convalescent COVID-19.

This clone was seen more than once but under ten times. The rearrangement uses TRBV19 and TRBJ1-2, with D unclear. The CDR3 consists of 14 residues. CDR1 is LNHDA and CDR2 is SQIVND in the germline V gene (reference sequence). V lost 1 base and J 2 bases, leaving 8 bases between the germline ends. As DNA, the CDR3 is TGTGCCAGTAGTATAGTAGGAGGGAACTATGGCTACACCTTC. Protein product: CASSIVGGNYGYTF.

With regard to this clone: In the same sample, other DNA sequences code for this CDR3. The chain carries TRBV7-6 and TRBJ2-3; the D gene is possibly TRBD1 (6 bases). The V gene's germline CDR1 is SGHVS and CDR2 FNYEAQ. V gave up 2 bases and J gave up 2 bases, with 8 bases separating them. This CDR3 comprises 14 residues. CDR3 in DNA: TGTGCCAGCAGCTTAAGGGACAACACAGATACGCAGTATTTT. Translating gives CASSLRDNTDTQYF.

V usage is TRBV7-9 and J usage is TRBJ2-3, with TRBD2 as a possible D gene (5 bases). V was trimmed by 3 bases and J by 1 base, leaving 14 bases between them. Germline CDR1 reads SEHNR; CDR2 reads FQNEAQ (reference sequence). This CDR3 spans 16 amino acids. The CDR3 region has the DNA TGTGCCAGCAGCTTTCGCGGGTTTGCCGGCACAGATACGCAGTATTTT. Translated: CASSFRGFAGTDTQYF.

The chain employs TRBV11-2 and TRBJ1-2, with D uncertain. Trimming removed 5 bases from V and 5 bases from J, with 15 bases in between. The CDR3 sequence is 14 residues long. Germline assignment: CDR1 SGHAT and CDR2 FQNNGV. CDR3 amino acids: CASSLSGELYGYTF. CDR3 DNA sequence: TGTGCCAGCAGCCTCTCTGGGGAGTTATATGGCTACACCTTC.

V is TRBV4-2 and J is TRBJ2-6; 8 bases are a match to TRBD2. CDR1 LGHNA and CDR2 YNFKEQ come from the germline V gene. V shed 4 bases, J shed 4 bases, and the junction held 9 bases outside the gene matches. The CDR3 is made up of 17 amino acids. CDR3: CASSRAGGGRGANVLTF. The CDR3 nucleotides read TGTGCCAGCAGCCGGGCGGGAGGCGGGCGGGGGGCCAACGTCCTGACTTTC.

V usage is TRBV29-1 and J usage is TRBJ2-6, with 13 bases that match TRBD2. Germline CDR1 and CDR2: SQVTM and ANQGSEA. V lost 4 bases, J lost 1 base, and 7 bases stayed unmatched. The CDR3 has 18 amino acids. The CDR3 bases are TGCAGCGTTGGTGTCGGACTAGCGGGAGTATCTGGGGCCAACGTCCTGACTTTC. This translates into CSVGVGLAGVSGANVLTF.

This clone turned up a few times. This sequence joins TRBV28 and TRBJ1-6; D perhaps matches TRBD1 (6 bases). CDR3 length: 12 amino acids. Trimming took off 8 bases at V and 10 bases at J, with 12 bases between the two ends. The germline CDR1 and CDR2 sequences are MDHEN and SYDVKM. This CDR3 reads CASQGGRSPLHF. The CDR3 DNA is TGTGCCAGCCAAGGGGGTCGGTCACCCCTCCACTTT.

The chain is built from TRBV25-1 and TRBJ1-4, with 9 bases that match TRBD1. Germline trimming cut 6 bases from V and 8 bases from J; bases unmatched to any gene: 4. From germline, CDR1 is MGHDK and CDR2 SYGVNS. CDR3 length: 13 residues. Written as DNA, the CDR3 is TGTGCCAGCAGGGGACAGGGCAACGAAAAACTGTTTTTT. Translation gives CASRGQGNEKLFF.

The rearrangement links TRBV20-1 to TRBJ1-3, with TRBD1 matching 7 bases. J was trimmed by 0 bases and V by 3 bases; bases with no gene match: 5. CDR1 DFQATT and CDR2 SNEGSKA come from the germline V gene (reference sequence). The CDR3 is made up of 15 amino acids. The CDR3 region has the DNA TGCAGTGCTAGTCTCGGGACAGTCTCTGGAAACACCATATATTTT. Translation: CSASLGTVSGNTIYF.

V gene TRBV6-5 combines with J gene TRBJ1-1, with 7 bases identical to TRBD1. This CDR3 is 14 amino acids long. Germline CDR1 reads MNHEY; CDR2 reads SVGAGI. V lost 9 bases to trimming and J lost 6 bases; unmatched junction nucleotides: 13. This CDR3 is CASTARGVGSEAFF. CDR3 in DNA: TGTGCCAGTACTGCCAGGGGGGTTGGTTCTGAAGCTTTCTTT.

CDR3 sequence: CASSQDNWGNQPQHF. The DNA for the CDR3 is TGTGCCAGCAGCCAGGACAACTGGGGCAATCAGCCCCAGCATTTT. The chain employs TRBV6-5 and TRBJ1-5, with D possibly being TRBD1 (5 bases). The ends were cut back, 6 bases at V and 2 bases at J, with 14 bases in the middle. Germline lookup yields CDR1 MNHEY and CDR2 SVGAGI. The CDR3 covers 15 residues.

The CDR3 DNA reads as TGTGCCAGTAGTCCCTCCCGTGGCGGGGGCTGGGACGAGCAGTACTTC. Its protein is CASSPSRGGGWDEQYF. The gene calls are TRBV19 and TRBJ2-7; TRBD2 might be the D (7 bases). Per the germline V gene, CDR1 is LNHDA and CDR2 is SQIVND (reference sequence). The CDR3 length is 16 residues. Trimming shortened V by 5 bases and J by 5 bases, and 22 bases separated the two germline ends.

The chain employs TRBV19 and TRBJ2-4; TRBD1 matches 10 bases. Losses at the gene ends were 3 bases for V and 1 base for J; bases not matched to a gene: 9. Germline-derived CDR1 and CDR2 are LNHDA and SQIVND (reference sequence). The CDR3 runs 18 residues. The CDR3 DNA is TGTGCCAGTAGTATCAACCCCTCGGGACAGGGGGCCAAAAACATTCAGTACTTC. Residues: CASSINPSGQGAKNIQYF.

V gene TRBV19 combines with J gene TRBJ2-5; TRBD2 aligns across 10 bases. This CDR3 has 15 amino acids. Germline loops: CDR1 LNHDA, CDR2 SQIVND (reference sequence). The V segment lost 5 bases and the J segment 1 base; nucleotides outside the gene matches: 4. CDR3 sequence: CASSPGLAFQETQYF. In DNA, the CDR3 is TGTGCCAGTAGTCCGGGACTAGCGTTCCAAGAGACCCAGTACTTC.

The chain combines TRBV10-2 with TRBJ2-5; D possibly matches TRBD1 or TRBD2 (6 bases each). Germline V gives CDR1 WSHSY, CDR2 SAAADI. The CDR3 is 13 residues long. V was clipped by 10 bases and J by 0 bases, with 12 bases between them. In nucleotides, the CDR3 is TGCGCCACCAGGGGACTGTACCAAGAGACCCAGTACTTC. Translated: CATRGLYQETQYF.

The CDR3 nucleotides are TGTGCCAGCAGCTTAGGTCCTTATCAGCCCCAGCATTTT. Its translation is CASSLGPYQPQHF. The V and J genes are TRBV11-2 and TRBJ1-5; D not certain. Germline loops: CDR1 SGHAT, CDR2 FQNNGV. The ends were cut back, 1 base at V and 5 bases at J, with 6 bases in the middle. This CDR3 region has 13 residues.

The genes are TRBV5-4 and TRBJ2-5; D might be TRBD2 (6 bases). Germline CDR1 and CDR2: SGHNT and YYREEE (reference sequence). This CDR3 has 16 amino acids. V lost 4 bases and J lost 2, with 18 bases in between. CDR3 nucleotides: TGTGCCAGCAGCGTAAGGGGACGGACTAAACAAGAGACCCAGTACTTC. As protein: CASSVRGRTKQETQYF.

CDR3 nucleotide sequence: TGTGCCAGCAGTTTATACAGTAATGAAAAACTGTTTTTT. Encoded protein: CASSLYSNEKLFF. This chain joins TRBV28 and TRBJ1-4; D is uncertain. The length of the CDR3 is 13 residues. From germline, CDR1 is MDHEN and CDR2 SYDVKM. Between the trimmed V and J ends, which lost 1 base and 4 bases, there was a span of 4 bases.

This clone was seen more than once but under ten times. The chain joins TRBV7-2 to TRBJ2-5, with 7 positions matching TRBD2. J gave up 5 bases and V 5 bases, and 11 bases lay outside the gene matches. CDR1 is SGHTA, CDR2 FQGNSA, per germline. The CDR3 has 15 residues. The CDR3 nucleotides read TGTGCCAGCAGCCCAAGGAGGGGAGGGGTGGAGACCCAGTACTTC. As protein: CASSPRRGGVETQYF. The full variable domain, rest sourced from reference TRBV7-2 and TRBJ2-5, is GAGVSQSPSNKVTEKGKDVELRCDPISGHTALYWYRQSLGQGLEFLIYFQGNSAPDKSGLPSDRFSAERTGGSVSTLTIQRTQQEDSAVYLCASSPRRGGVETQYFGPGTRLLVL.

The chain has TRBV30 and TRBJ1-2; TRBD1 is a possible D gene (5 bases). The CDR3 has 15 amino acids. Germline V gene sequence: CDR1 GTSNPN, CDR2 SVGIG (reference sequence). V was shortened by 3 bases and J by 4 bases, with 18 bases between the two germline ends. The CDR3 sequence is CAWRRTLSDSYGYTF. As DNA, the CDR3 is TGTGCCTGGAGGCGGACACTCTCAGACAGCTATGGCTACACCTTC.

The chain couples TRBV7-6 to TRBJ1-2; D call uncertain. This CDR3 contains 13 residues. The V gene lost 2 bases and the J gene lost 10 bases, with 14 bases spanning the gap. The V gene's germline CDR1 is SGHVS and CDR2 FNYEAQ. CDR3 sequence reads: CASSLLRGDPYTF. The CDR3 region has the DNA TGTGCCAGCAGCTTATTACGGGGAGATCCCTACACCTTC.

In its sample, this clone was seen once. The chain combines TRBV9 with TRBJ1-4; D might be TRBD1 (6 bases). Germline V CDR1 and CDR2: SGDLS, YYNGEE. The CDR3 covers 16 residues. The ends were cut back, 4 bases at V and 5 bases at J, with 18 bases in the middle. The DNA of the CDR3 is TGTGCCAGCAGCCCTTGGGGGCGGGGGAGGAATGAAAAACTGTTTTTT. Protein sequence: CASSPWGRGRNEKLFF.

The rearrangement links TRBV7-9 to TRBJ2-1, with 10 bases fitting TRBD2. The germline CDR1 and CDR2 sequences are SEHNR and FQNEAQ (reference sequence). This CDR3 is 15 amino acids long. V trimming: 5 bases; J trimming: 10 bases; junction bases outside the gene matches: 11. CDR3 amino acids: CASSPSSGSFWEQFF. Here the CDR3 DNA reads TGTGCCAGCAGCCCCTCTAGCGGGAGTTTCTGGGAGCAGTTCTTC.

V usage is TRBV7-2 and J usage is TRBJ2-7; D is possibly TRBD1 (6 bases). CDR3 size: 16 residues. The V end lost 3 bases, the J end lost 6 bases, and 21 bases lay between the germline ends. Germline values: CDR1 SGHTA, CDR2 FQGNSA. CDR3 coding DNA: TGTGCCAGCAGCTTCGGGTCCGCGACAGGAGGTCGCGAGCAGTACTTC. Its translation is CASSFGSATGGREQYF.